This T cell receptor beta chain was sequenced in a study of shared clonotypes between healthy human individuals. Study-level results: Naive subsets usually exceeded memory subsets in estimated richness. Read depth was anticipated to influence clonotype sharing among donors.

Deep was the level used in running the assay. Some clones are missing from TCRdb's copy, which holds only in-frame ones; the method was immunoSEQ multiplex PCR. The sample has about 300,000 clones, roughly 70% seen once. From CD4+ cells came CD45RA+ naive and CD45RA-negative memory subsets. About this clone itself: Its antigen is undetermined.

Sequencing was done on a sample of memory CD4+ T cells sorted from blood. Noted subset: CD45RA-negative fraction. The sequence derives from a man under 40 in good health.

The CDR3 is CASSPRALIEDEQYF. CDR3 sequence (DNA): TGTGCCAGCAGTCCCCGGGCCTTAATCGAGGACGAGCAGTACTTC. The chain uses TRBV27 and TRBJ2-7; D is ambiguous. V lost 5 bases and J 5 bases, leaving 19 bases between the germline ends. This CDR3 comprises 15 residues. Germline loops: CDR1 MNHEY, CDR2 SMNVEV (reference sequence).